The clone carrying this TCR beta chain was observed many times. Antigen: not known. For the library, individual cDNA molecules each received unique molecular identifiers. Each CDR3 protein gets one entry after TCRdb re-called the 5' RACE reads with MiXCR. The sample lists more than 140,000 distinct CDR3 sequences, approximately 4% seen once, with more than 1.2% in the top ten. The template was total RNA from unfractionated whole blood. The CDR3 runs 13 residues. Deletions cut 5 bases from V and 1 base from J, with 7 bases between. Looked up from germline, CDR1 is LNHDA and CDR2 is SQIVND (reference sequence). The data stem from a study of human T cells and chemical hapten exposure. Study-wide context: The variation in per-sample TCR yields arose mainly from small differences in pooled library volumes. Study-level results: There was no change with DPC sensitization in TCRs above 1 in 1000 frequency.

The chain uses TRBV19 and TRBJ2-3, with a tentative D call TRBD2 (5 bases). The sequence derives from a female donor in good health. CDR3 loop: CASSRGRTDTQYF. The CDR3 DNA sequence: TGTGCCAGTAGTCGAGGGCGCACAGATACGCAGTATTTT.